This T cell receptor beta chain was documented in a study of T cells in Graves' hyperthyroidism and ophthalmopathy. TCR beta CDR3 sequences were amplified from RNA transcripts. First-round RT-PCR of the TCR CDR3 relied on the HTBI primer set. TCRdb fed the multiplex PCR reads into MiXCR, producing one record per CDR3 protein. The profile shows 400,000 to 550,000 distinct CDR3 sequences, approximately 14% of them singletons. V was pared by 3 bases and J by 1 base, with 15 bases between. The length of the CDR3 is 16 residues. CDR1 and CDR2 from the germline V gene are SGHDN and FVKESK. Out of about 10 ml of fresh peripheral blood came the PBMCs. This clonotype was detected ten times or more.

The chain couples TRBV14 to TRBJ1-1; a possible D gene is TRBD1 (6 bases). This sequence was found in a woman in her late teens or twenties with Graves' hyperthyroidism. The sample was blood. DNA of the CDR3: TGTGCCAGCAGCCAGGCGGGGGCGAGGGGGAACACTGAAGCTTTCTTT. Translation gives CASSQAGARGNTEAFF.